This T cell receptor (beta chain) derives from a study of T cell responses to AZD1222 COVID-19 vaccine. Sequencing used immunoSEQ multiplex PCR; TCRdb keeps in-frame clones, though not all of them. In the table there are over 50,000 clones, around 81% of which are singletons. The germline V gene has CDR1 LGHDT and CDR2 YNNKEL (reference sequence). The CDR3 runs 15 residues. V was pared by 4 bases and J by 6 bases, with 10 bases of the junction left unmatched. This chain joins TRBV3-1 (or the pseudogene TRBV3-2) and TRBJ1-1; TRBD1 aligns across 8 bases. The TCR sequence derives from an adult who received the AZD1222 COVID-19 vaccine. The sample was peripheral blood, taken 28 days after the second AZD1222 dose. The CDR3 here is CASSRNRGRIAEAFF. As DNA, the CDR3 is TGTGCCAGCAGCCGTAACAGGGGGAGAATCGCTGAAGCTTTCTTT.